This entry lists 5 T cell receptor beta chains sequenced from one sample in a study of PD-L1 blockade in urothelial cancer. TCRdb's copy holds only in-frame clones and misses some; the assay was immunoSEQ multiplex PCR. The sample holds around 70,000 clones, around 84% seen once. The specimen comprised PBMCs, sampled around atezolizumab (anti-PD-L1) treatment. Every receptor here comes from a man in his 70s with urothelial cancer.

V usage is TRBV28 and J usage is TRBJ2-2; perhaps TRBD2 as D (6 bases). CDR1 MDHEN and CDR2 SYDVKM come from the germline V gene. This CDR3 is built from 17 residues. V was pared by 11 bases and J by 6 bases, with 28 bases between. CDR3 nucleotides: TGTGCCTGCCGTAGCGGCAGGGTCAATTTATGGGCCGGGGAGCTGTTTTTT. Amino acid sequence: CACRSGRVNLWAGELFF.

This clone has more than one count but fewer than ten. CDR3 in amino acids: CASSLKGVTSGIRNEQFF. The CDR3 DNA reads as TGTGCCAGCAGTTTAAAGGGCGTAACTAGCGGTATTCGAAATGAGCAGTTCTTC. The V call is TRBV28, the J call TRBJ2-1; 8 bases match TRBD2. Germline CDR1 reads MDHEN; CDR2 reads SYDVKM. The V segment lost 2 bases and the J segment 7 bases; nucleotides outside the gene matches: 16. This CDR3 spans 18 amino acids.

The rearrangement joins TRBV28 to TRBJ1-4, with 9 bases matching TRBD1. The CDR3 is 15 residues long. Germline V lookup: CDR1 MDHEN, CDR2 SYDVKM. Losses at the gene ends were 6 bases for V and 7 bases for J; bases not matched to a gene: 9. DNA for the CDR3: TGTGCCAGCAGAAAACCGGGACAGGGTGGTGAAAAACTGTTTTTT. It specifies CASRKPGQGGEKLFF.

This clone was seen just once. The V call is TRBV5-1, the J call TRBJ2-3; D perhaps matches TRBD2 (6 bases). The ends were cut back, 0 bases at V and 0 bases at J, with 17 bases in the middle. The CDR3 loop spans 18 amino acids. CDR1 is SGHRS, CDR2 YFSETQ, per germline. The CDR3 coding sequence is TGCGCCAGCAGCTTGGCTGGGCGGGATGGGTCTAGCACAGATACGCAGTATTTT. It is translated as CASSLAGRDGSSTDTQYF.

The V gene is TRBV18, the J gene TRBJ2-7; 9 bases are a match to TRBD1. J lost 6 bases, V lost 5 bases, and 11 bases had no gene match. CDR1 KGHSH and CDR2 LQKENI come from the germline V gene. The CDR3 extends over 15 amino acids. In DNA, the CDR3 is TGTGCCAGCTCATTCGCCTCGGGACAGGGAGCCGAGCAGTACTTC. Protein product: CASSFASGQGAEQYF. The full variable domain, its missing parts supplied by reference TRBV18 and TRBJ2-7, is NAGVMQNPRHLVRRRGQEARLRCSPMKGHSHVYWYRQLPEEGLKFMVYLQKENIIDESGMPKERFSAEFPKEGPSILRIQQVVRGDSAAYFCASSFASGQGAEQYFGPGTRLTVT.